Following are 30 T cell receptor beta chains from one sample sequenced in a study of T cell responses to AZD1222 COVID-19 vaccine. Measured with immunoSEQ multiplex PCR; TCRdb has only the in-frame clones, and not every one. The profile shows some 110,000 clones, approximately 88% of them singletons. Sequences were derived from peripheral blood, sampled on day 0 of AZD1222 vaccination. Receptor source: an adult in good health.

This chain joins TRBV24-1 and TRBJ1-4, with unresolved D. V was shortened by 3 bases and J by 4 bases, with 11 bases between the two germline ends. CDR1 KGHDR and CDR2 SFDVKD come from the germline V gene. This CDR3 has 15 amino acids. CDR3 bases: TGTGCCACCAGTGATCCCGGGATGGGTAATGAAAAACTGTTTTTT. This sequence encodes CATSDPGMGNEKLFF.

The chain links TRBV18 to TRBJ2-3; 9 nucleotides align to TRBD1. The ends lost 4 bases at V and 1 base at J; junction bases unmatched: 9. This CDR3 region has 17 residues. CDR1 and CDR2 from the germline V gene are KGHSH and LQKENI. The CDR3 DNA reads TGTGCCAGCTCACACATCCAACAGGGGGCACGCACAGATACGCAGTATTTT. Its protein is CASSHIQQGARTDTQYF.

Only a few counts were recorded for this clone. The chain's CDR3 is CASMDGAGGRNQPQHF. DNA of the CDR3: TGTGCCAGCATGGACGGGGCAGGGGGACGCAATCAGCCCCAGCATTTT. The V and J genes are TRBV28 and TRBJ1-5, with TRBD1 identical over 7 bases. After removal of 7 bases from V and 2 bases from J, the junction contained 11 bases not matched to a gene. This CDR3 spans 16 amino acids. From germline, CDR1 is MDHEN and CDR2 SYDVKM. The whole variable domain, filled in from reference TRBV28 and TRBJ1-5, reads DVKVTQSSRYLVKRTGEKVFLECVQDMDHENMFWYRQDPGLGLRLIYFSYDVKMKEKGDIPEGYSVSREKKERFSLILESASTNQTSMYLCASMDGAGGRNQPQHFGDGTRLSIL.

The chain uses TRBV4-2 and TRBJ1-2; possible D gene TRBD1, 5 bases. The CDR3 length is 14 residues. CDR1 is LGHNA and CDR2 is YNFKEQ in the germline V gene. Trimming pared 0 bases from V and 6 bases from J, leaving 11 bases between. The CDR3 coding sequence is TGTGCCAGCAGCCAAGAGGAACAGGATCATGGCTACACCTTC. Translating it yields CASSQEEQDHGYTF.

V and J are TRBV24-1 and TRBJ1-2; the match to TRBD1 covers 7 bases. The CDR3 extends over 14 amino acids. Trimming at V came to 3 bases and at J to 0 bases, leaving 0 bases not matched to a gene. Per the germline V gene, CDR1 is KGHDR and CDR2 is SFDVKD. This CDR3 is CATSDGQANYGYTF. The CDR3 DNA reads as TGTGCCACCAGTGATGGACAGGCTAACTATGGCTACACCTTC.

The chain recombines TRBV6-5 with TRBJ2-5; no definite D call. Germline V gene sequence: CDR1 MNHEY, CDR2 SVGAGI. The CDR3 length is 14 residues. Between the trimmed V and J ends, which lost 6 bases and 6 bases, there was a span of 17 bases. CDR3 in amino acids: CASSAVAETKTQYF. The CDR3 DNA reads TGTGCCAGCAGCGCCGTCGCTGAAACGAAGACCCAGTACTTC.

This sequence joins TRBV5-1 and TRBJ2-5; a weak D match, TRBD2 (5 bases). The CDR3 totals 15 residues. Germline CDR1 is SGHRS and CDR2 is YFSETQ. Trimming took 4 bases from V and 3 from J, leaving 16 bases between them. CDR3 DNA sequence: TGCGCCAGCAGCGCCTTTAACGGGGATGAAGAGACCCAGTACTTC. It yields the protein CASSAFNGDEETQYF.

The chain combines TRBV28 with TRBJ2-1, with D maybe TRBD2 (5 bases). There are 14 residues in the CDR3. Germline V gives CDR1 MDHEN, CDR2 SYDVKM. V gave up 5 bases and J gave up 3 bases, with 11 bases separating them. DNA of the CDR3: TGTGCCAGCAGTCGGGAAGCCCTCTACAATGAGCAGTTCTTC. Amino acid sequence: CASSREALYNEQFF.

The CDR3 nucleotides are TGTGCCAGCAGCCAAGGGACAGGGGATAATTCACCCCTCCACTTT. It specifies CASSQGTGDNSPLHF. The V gene is TRBV9, the J gene TRBJ1-6, with 10 bases that match TRBD1. Trimming removed 4 bases from V and 5 bases from J; junction bases left unmatched: 3. Germline CDR1 is SGDLS and CDR2 is YYNGEE. The CDR3 extends over 15 amino acids.

This chain links TRBV6-2 or TRBV6-3 with TRBJ2-1, with 8 bases lining up with TRBD2. The CDR3 is 13 residues long. J lost 9 bases, V lost 1 base, and 2 bases had no gene match. Looked up from germline, CDR1 is MNHEY and CDR2 is SVGEGT. The CDR3 is CASSYWSGGEQFF. The CDR3 DNA follows: TGTGCCAGCAGTTACTGGAGCGGGGGTGAGCAGTTCTTC.

The rearrangement links TRBV11-2 to TRBJ2-2; D not certain. Per germline, CDR1 SGHAT and CDR2 FQNNGV. This CDR3 spans 18 amino acids. V lost 1 base and J lost 0, with 15 bases in between. The CDR3: CASSLGAYLSTNTGELFF. CDR3 in DNA: TGTGCCAGCAGCTTAGGCGCCTACCTATCAACGAACACCGGGGAGCTGTTTTTT.

The V gene is TRBV7-6, the J gene TRBJ2-7; D is unresolved. Germline CDR1 and CDR2: SGHVS and FNYEAQ. The CDR3 loop spans 14 amino acids. Trimming removed 4 bases at V and 1 base at J, with 11 bases between. This chain's CDR3 is CASSSGRSSYEQYF. The CDR3 region has the DNA TGTGCCAGCAGCTCAGGACGGTCATCCTACGAGCAGTACTTC.

This clone was observed a single time. J is TRBJ2-1 and V is TRBV28; 7 bases match TRBD1. V was clipped by 6 bases and J by 5 bases; unmatched bases: 10. Germline V gene sequence: CDR1 MDHEN, CDR2 SYDVKM. The CDR3 is 15 amino acids. CDR3 DNA sequence: TGTGCCAGCAGACGGGGACAGATGTCAAACAATGAGCAGTTCTTC. Its translation: CASRRGQMSNNEQFF.

The chain recombines TRBV9 with TRBJ1-2; 7 nucleotides match TRBD1. Per the germline V gene, CDR1 is SGDLS and CDR2 is YYNGEE. Trimming removed 4 bases from V and 1 base from J; junction bases left unmatched: 4. CDR3 length: 14 amino acids. The CDR3 coding sequence is TGTGCCAGCAGCCTAGGGGGCAGTAACTATGGCTACACCTTC. Protein product: CASSLGGSNYGYTF.

On this clone itself: Germline and junction disagree at one end, which may indicate a read error. This chain uses TRBV7-2 with TRBJ2-7; D may be TRBD1 (5 bases). Germline lookup yields CDR1 SGHTA and CDR2 FQGNSA. This CDR3 contains 14 residues. Here the CDR3 reads CASSLVGQGYGQYF. Written as DNA, the CDR3 is TGTGCCAGCAGCTTAGTCGGGCAGGGCTACGGGCAGTACTTC.

DNA of the CDR3: TGTGCCAGCATAACTAGCGGGACCTACGAGCAGTACTTC. Its translation is CASITSGTYEQYF. This chain connects TRBV6-5 to TRBJ2-7; TRBD2 aligns across 10 bases. V gave up 7 bases and J gave up 2 bases; unmatched junction bases: 2. Germline V CDR1 and CDR2: MNHEY, SVGAGI. The CDR3 sequence is 13 residues long.

V usage is TRBV5-1 and J usage is TRBJ2-2; D is uncertain. From germline, CDR1 is SGHRS and CDR2 YFSETQ. The CDR3 spans 15 residues. V lost 0 bases and J lost 1, with 7 bases in between. CDR3 residues: CASSLGRMNTGELFF. CDR3 nucleotides: TGCGCCAGCAGCTTGGGACGTATGAACACCGGGGAGCTGTTTTTT. The full variable domain, rest sourced from reference TRBV5-1 and TRBJ2-2, is KAGVTQTPRYLIKTRGQQVTLSCSPISGHRSVSWYQQTPGQGLQFLFEYFSETQRNKGNFPGRFSGRQFSNSRSEMNVSTLELGDSALYLCASSLGRMNTGELFFGEGSRLTVL.

This clone has only one observation. The chain carries TRBV4-3 and TRBJ1-5, with 12 bases aligning to TRBD1. V dropped 0 bases and J dropped 6; count of bases not matched to a gene: 9. This CDR3 contains 18 residues. The germline V gene has CDR1 LGHNA and CDR2 YSLEER. The CDR3 nucleotides read TGCGCCAGCAGCCAAGAGACCACCGGGACAGGGGGCAGTCAGCCCCAGCATTTT. It translates to CASSQETTGTGGSQPQHF.

The gene calls are TRBV4-2 and TRBJ2-3, with D perhaps matching TRBD2 (7 bases). This CDR3 region has 15 residues. Germline lookup yields CDR1 LGHNA and CDR2 YNFKEQ. The V end lost 2 bases, the J end lost 3 bases, and 12 bases lay between the germline ends. CDR3 bases: TGTGCCAGCAGCCAACCGGGGGGCCAAACAGATACGCAGTATTTT. Protein product: CASSQPGGQTDTQYF.

The gene calls are TRBV6-5 and TRBJ1-2, with a tentative D call TRBD1 (6 bases). Trimming took off 8 bases at V and 6 bases at J, with 16 bases between the two ends. Germline lookup yields CDR1 MNHEY and CDR2 SVGAGI. The CDR3 runs 13 residues. In nucleotides, the CDR3 is TGTGCCAGCGGCGACAGGATTTATCATGGCTACACCTTC. This encodes CASGDRIYHGYTF.

The genes are TRBV7-6 and TRBJ2-7; no firm D call. Trimming shortened V by 2 bases and J by 6 bases, and 23 bases separated the two germline ends. Germline V gene sequence: CDR1 SGHVS, CDR2 FNYEAQ. The CDR3 runs to 17 residues. CDR3 protein: CASSLIQGPTRGSEQYF. The CDR3 coding sequence is TGTGCCAGCAGCTTAATCCAAGGACCGACCCGAGGCTCCGAGCAGTACTTC.

V is TRBV7-2 and J is TRBJ2-7, with 7 bases fitting TRBD1. V was clipped by 5 bases and J by 1 base; unmatched bases: 5. The CDR3 is 14 amino acids. In germline, CDR1 is SGHTA, CDR2 FQGNSA. CDR3 sequence: CASSRDSVSYEQYF. CDR3 bases: TGTGCCAGCAGCCGGGACAGCGTGTCCTACGAGCAGTACTTC. The variable domain in full, completed from reference TRBV7-2 and TRBJ2-7, reads GAGVSQSPSNKVTEKGKDVELRCDPISGHTALYWYRQSLGQGLEFLIYFQGNSAPDKSGLPSDRFSAERTGGSVSTLTIQRTQQEDSAVYLCASSRDSVSYEQYFGPGTRLTVT.

The chain is built from TRBV28 and TRBJ1-5, with TRBD1 matching over 8 bases. This CDR3 comprises 15 residues. V shed 3 bases, J shed 7 bases, and the junction held 8 bases outside the gene matches. CDR1 and CDR2 from the germline V gene are MDHEN and SYDVKM. The CDR3 loop is CASSLEQGVRQPQHF. CDR3 in DNA: TGTGCCAGCAGTTTGGAACAGGGGGTACGGCAGCCCCAGCATTTT.

This chain links TRBV7-9 with TRBJ1-6; D may be TRBD1 (5 bases). V shed 0 bases and J shed 9 bases, with 9 bases lying between them. The CDR3 spans 14 residues. CDR1 and CDR2 from the germline V gene are SEHNR and FQNEAQ (reference sequence). The chain's CDR3 is CASSLAFGGSPLHF. The DNA of the CDR3 is TGTGCCAGCAGCTTAGCTTTTGGGGGTTCACCCCTCCACTTT.

The V call is TRBV7-9, the J call TRBJ2-7, with D maybe TRBD2 (7 bases). CDR1 and CDR2 from the germline V gene are SEHNR and FQNEAQ (reference sequence). This CDR3 comprises 13 residues. Trimming left V 1 base short and J 5 bases short, with 9 bases between. CDR3 residues: CASSLGGGDEQYF. The CDR3 DNA is TGTGCCAGCAGCTTAGGCGGGGGCGACGAGCAGTACTTC.

In nucleotides, the CDR3 is TGTGCCAGTAGCAAAAGGGACGGCGGCTATACCTACGAGCAGTACTTC. It translates to CASSKRDGGYTYEQYF. This sequence joins TRBV19 and TRBJ2-7, with D possibly being TRBD1 or TRBD2 (5 bases each). The length of the CDR3 is 16 residues. From germline, CDR1 is LNHDA and CDR2 SQIVND (reference sequence). V was cut by 6 bases and J by 2 bases, with 20 bases left in between.

The chain links TRBV27 to TRBJ2-2; D is uncertain. The germline gives CDR1 MNHEY, CDR2 SMNVEV (reference sequence). V shed 7 bases and J shed 5 bases, with 11 bases lying between them. The CDR3 loop spans 13 amino acids. The CDR3 region has the DNA TGTGCCAGCAATTCCAGATTTACCGGGGAGCTGTTTTTT. Encoded protein: CASNSRFTGELFF.

The chain combines TRBV6-2 or TRBV6-3 with TRBJ1-1; D unresolved. CDR3 length: 13 residues. Per germline, CDR1 MNHEY and CDR2 SVGEGT. The germline V and J ends were trimmed by 2 bases and 1 base, with 5 bases remaining between them. Written as DNA, the CDR3 is TGTGCCAGCAGTTACCGGCAGAACACTGAAGCTTTCTTT. Translated: CASSYRQNTEAFF.

The chain joins TRBV5-1 to TRBJ2-2, with 9 bases identical to TRBD2. This CDR3 has 15 amino acids. Germline assignment: CDR1 SGHRS and CDR2 YFSETQ. The V segment lost 4 bases and the J segment 1 base; nucleotides outside the gene matches: 2. The CDR3 is CASSHSGGNTGELFF. In DNA form, the CDR3 reads TGCGCCAGCAGCCATAGCGGGGGGAACACCGGGGAGCTGTTTTTT.

The rearrangement uses TRBV27 and TRBJ1-1; a weak D match, TRBD1 (6 bases). Germline values: CDR1 MNHEY, CDR2 SMNVEV (reference sequence). The CDR3 extends over 16 amino acids. V was clipped by 5 bases and J by 1 base, with 17 bases between them. CDR3 coding DNA: TGTGCCAGCAGTCTATACAGGGCGGACGGGAACACTGAAGCTTTCTTT. Encoded protein: CASSLYRADGNTEAFF.